This T cell receptor beta chain was obtained from a study of T cells expressing NK-cell markers. The wider study: Among eight sequenced donors, seven carried HCMV seropositivity while one was seronegative.

TCRdb re-analyzed the 5' RACE reads; it lists each CDR3 protein once, without DNA. The table for this sample gives about 540,000 distinct CDR3 sequences. CDR3 length: 18 amino acids. The V gene's germline CDR1 is SGHRS and CDR2 YFSETQ. Sequencing was carried out using blood T cells: a sorted CD56 or NKG2C T cell subset, CD4+ or CD8+ T cells, or bulk PBMC T cells (not recorded which). This clonotype was sampled from a man aged 18 to 35 in good health. V usage is TRBV5-1 and J usage is TRBJ2-1; the D gene TCRdb calls, TRBD2, cannot be checked with no DNA. This CDR3 reads CASSLVPSGRGSYNEQFF.